The present entry profiles one T cell receptor (beta chain) with its context. The data are from a study of blood T cell repertoires in COVID-19. With 6 bases clipped from V and 3 bases from J, the junction kept 5 bases outside the gene matches. Per germline, CDR1 SNHLY and CDR2 FYNNEI. The CDR3 has 14 residues. Sequencing used immunoSEQ multiplex PCR; TCRdb keeps in-frame clones, though not all of them. The repertoire includes tens of thousands of clones, 70% to 90% of them detected once, and 10% to 15% sits in the top ten. V usage is TRBV2 and J usage is TRBJ1-2; the match to TRBD1 covers 9 bases. The receptor comes from an elderly man with acute or convalescent COVID-19. The sequenced material came from peripheral blood. The CDR3 DNA reads TGTGCCAGCAGGGGGACAGGGAGGGACTATGGCTACACCTTC. Translating gives CASRGTGRDYGYTF.